This T cell receptor (beta chain) is drawn from a study of blood T cell repertoires in COVID-19. At the level of the study: Acute and convalescent COVID-19 samples came from the United States, Italy and Spain. Sample material is recorded as cDNA or gDNA derived from T cells, B-cell-depleted T cells, or PBMCs.

The CDR3 runs 15 residues. The V and J ends lost 0 bases and 3 bases respectively, with 9 bases between them. Germline V gives CDR1 MGHRA, CDR2 YSYEKL. Original data processing: Amplified reference gene primers provided the basis for estimating nucleated cell counts. Some clones are missing from TCRdb's copy, which holds only in-frame ones; the method was immunoSEQ multiplex PCR. That table furnishes V, J and clone size, whereas the DNA furnished D and trimming. The table lists about 110,000 clones, more than 75% of them singletons. This TCR came from a middle-aged man with acute or convalescent COVID-19. Source material: peripheral blood. V is TRBV4-1 and J is TRBJ1-3; D might be TRBD1 (6 bases). CDR3 in amino acids: CASSQESGDGNTIYF. DNA of the CDR3: TGCGCCAGCAGCCAAGAGTCAGGGGATGGAAACACCATATATTTT.